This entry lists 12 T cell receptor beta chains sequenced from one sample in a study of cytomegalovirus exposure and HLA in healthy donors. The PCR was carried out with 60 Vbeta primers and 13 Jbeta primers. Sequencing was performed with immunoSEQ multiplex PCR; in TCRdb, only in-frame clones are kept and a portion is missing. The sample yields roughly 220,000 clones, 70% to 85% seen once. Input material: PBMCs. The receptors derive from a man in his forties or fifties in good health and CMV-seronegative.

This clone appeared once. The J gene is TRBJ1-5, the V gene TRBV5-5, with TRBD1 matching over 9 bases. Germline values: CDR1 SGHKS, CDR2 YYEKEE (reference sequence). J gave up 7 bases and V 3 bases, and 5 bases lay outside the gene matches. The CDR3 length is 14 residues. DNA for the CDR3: TGTGCCAGCAGCTCACAGGGGGCCAAGCAGCCCCAGCATTTT. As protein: CASSSQGAKQPQHF.

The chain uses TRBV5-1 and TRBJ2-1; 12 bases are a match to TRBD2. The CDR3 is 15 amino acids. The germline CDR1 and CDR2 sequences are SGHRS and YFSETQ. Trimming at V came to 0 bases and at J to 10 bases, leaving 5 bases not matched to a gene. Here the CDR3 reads CASSLGLAGEYEQFF. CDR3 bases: TGCGCCAGCAGCTTGGGACTAGCGGGAGAGTACGAGCAGTTCTTC.

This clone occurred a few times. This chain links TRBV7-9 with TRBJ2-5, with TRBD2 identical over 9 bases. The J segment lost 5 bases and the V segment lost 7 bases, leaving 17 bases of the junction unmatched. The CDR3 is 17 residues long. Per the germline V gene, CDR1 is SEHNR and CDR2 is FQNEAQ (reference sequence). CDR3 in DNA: TGTGCCAGCACCCTGAAGGTAGCGGGAGAGTTCCGGGAGACCCAGTACTTC. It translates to CASTLKVAGEFRETQYF.

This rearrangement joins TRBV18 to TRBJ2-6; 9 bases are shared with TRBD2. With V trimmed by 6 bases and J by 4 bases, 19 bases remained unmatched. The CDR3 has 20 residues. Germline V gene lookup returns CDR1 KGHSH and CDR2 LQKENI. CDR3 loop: CASSREALWTSVKGANVLTF. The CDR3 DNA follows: TGTGCCAGCTCCCGGGAGGCATTATGGACTAGCGTGAAAGGGGCCAACGTCCTGACTTTC.

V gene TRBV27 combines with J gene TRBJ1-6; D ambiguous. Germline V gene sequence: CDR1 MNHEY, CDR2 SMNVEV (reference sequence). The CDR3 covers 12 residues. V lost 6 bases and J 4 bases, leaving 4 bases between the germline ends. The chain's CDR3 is CASSNYNSPLHF. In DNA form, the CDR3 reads TGTGCCAGCAGCAATTATAATTCACCCCTCCACTTT.

CDR3: CASRPELGGYTF. CDR3 coding DNA: TGTGCCAGCAGGCCAGAGTTGGGCGGCTACACCTTC. The chain joins TRBV9 to TRBJ1-2; no firm D call. The CDR3 sequence is 12 residues long. The germline V gene has CDR1 SGDLS and CDR2 YYNGEE. V gave up 5 bases and J gave up 8 bases, with 13 bases separating them.

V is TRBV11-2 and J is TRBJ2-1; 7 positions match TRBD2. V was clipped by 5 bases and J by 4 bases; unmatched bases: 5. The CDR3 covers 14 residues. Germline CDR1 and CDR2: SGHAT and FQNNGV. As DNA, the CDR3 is TGTGCCAGCAGCCCGGGACTACTTTACAATGAGCAGTTCTTC. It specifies CASSPGLLYNEQFF. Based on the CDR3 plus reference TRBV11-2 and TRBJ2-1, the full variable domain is EAGVAQSPRYKIIEKRQSVAFWCNPISGHATLYWYQQILGQGPKLLIQFQNNGVVDDSQLPKDRFSAERLKGVDSTLKIQPAKLEDSAVYLCASSPGLLYNEQFFGPGTRLTVL.

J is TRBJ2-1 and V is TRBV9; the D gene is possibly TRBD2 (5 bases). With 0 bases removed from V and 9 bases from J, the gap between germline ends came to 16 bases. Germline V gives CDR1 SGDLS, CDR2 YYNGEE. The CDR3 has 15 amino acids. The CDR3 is CASSVAPTGVSEQFF. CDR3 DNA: TGTGCCAGCAGCGTAGCCCCTACCGGGGTTAGTGAGCAGTTCTTC.

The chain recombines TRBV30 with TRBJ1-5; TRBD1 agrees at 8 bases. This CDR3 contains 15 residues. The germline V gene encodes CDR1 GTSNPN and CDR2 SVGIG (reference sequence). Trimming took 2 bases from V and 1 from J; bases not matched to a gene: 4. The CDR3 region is CAWSPRTGSNQPQHF. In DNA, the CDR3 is TGTGCCTGGAGTCCGCGGACAGGGAGCAATCAGCCCCAGCATTTT.

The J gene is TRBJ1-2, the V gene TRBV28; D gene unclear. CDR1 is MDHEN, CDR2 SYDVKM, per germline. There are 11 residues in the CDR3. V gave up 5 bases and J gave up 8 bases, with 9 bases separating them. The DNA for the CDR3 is TGTGCCAGCAGTCCCAGGAACGGCTACACCTTC. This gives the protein CASSPRNGYTF.

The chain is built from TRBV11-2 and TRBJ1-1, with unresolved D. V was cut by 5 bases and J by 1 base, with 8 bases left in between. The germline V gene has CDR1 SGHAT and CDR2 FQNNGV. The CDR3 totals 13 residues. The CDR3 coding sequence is TGTGCCAGCAGCCCCAAGAGGAACACTGAAGCTTTCTTT. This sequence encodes CASSPKRNTEAFF. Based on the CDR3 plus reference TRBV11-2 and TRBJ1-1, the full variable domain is EAGVAQSPRYKIIEKRQSVAFWCNPISGHATLYWYQQILGQGPKLLIQFQNNGVVDDSQLPKDRFSAERLKGVDSTLKIQPAKLEDSAVYLCASSPKRNTEAFFGQGTRLTVV.

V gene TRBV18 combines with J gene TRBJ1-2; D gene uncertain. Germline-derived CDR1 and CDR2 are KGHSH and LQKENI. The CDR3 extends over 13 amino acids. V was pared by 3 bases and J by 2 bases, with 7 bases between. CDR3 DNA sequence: TGTGCCAGCTCACCTTCTCCGAACTATGGCTACACCTTC. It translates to CASSPSPNYGYTF.